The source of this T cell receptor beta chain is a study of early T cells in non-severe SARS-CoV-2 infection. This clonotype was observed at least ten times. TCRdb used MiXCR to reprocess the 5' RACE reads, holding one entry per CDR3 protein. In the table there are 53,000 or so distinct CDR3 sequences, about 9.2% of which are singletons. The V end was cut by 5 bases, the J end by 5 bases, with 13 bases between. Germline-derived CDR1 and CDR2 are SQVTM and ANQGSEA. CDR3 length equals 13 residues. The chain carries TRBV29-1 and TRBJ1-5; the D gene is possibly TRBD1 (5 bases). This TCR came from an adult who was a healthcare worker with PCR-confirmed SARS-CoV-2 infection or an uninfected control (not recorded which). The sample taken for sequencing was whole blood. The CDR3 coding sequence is TGCAGCGTTACTGACGGGGGAGATCAGCCCCAGCATTTT. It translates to CSVTDGGDQPQHF.